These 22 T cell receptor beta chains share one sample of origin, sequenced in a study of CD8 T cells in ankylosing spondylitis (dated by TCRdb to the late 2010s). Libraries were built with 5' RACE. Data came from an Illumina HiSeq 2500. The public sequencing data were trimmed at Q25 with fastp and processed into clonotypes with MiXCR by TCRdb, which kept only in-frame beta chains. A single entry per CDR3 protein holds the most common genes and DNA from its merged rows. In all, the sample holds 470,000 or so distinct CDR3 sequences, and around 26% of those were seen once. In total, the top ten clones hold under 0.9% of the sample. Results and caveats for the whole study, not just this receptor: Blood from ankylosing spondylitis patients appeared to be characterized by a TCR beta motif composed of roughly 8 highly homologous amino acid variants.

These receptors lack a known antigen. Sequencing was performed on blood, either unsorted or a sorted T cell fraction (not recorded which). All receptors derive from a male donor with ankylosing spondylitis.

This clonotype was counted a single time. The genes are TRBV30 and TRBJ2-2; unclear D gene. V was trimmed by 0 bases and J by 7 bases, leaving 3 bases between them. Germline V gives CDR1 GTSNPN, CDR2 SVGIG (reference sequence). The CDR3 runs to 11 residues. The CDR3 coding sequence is TGTGCCTGGAGTGTGGGCGGGGAGCTGTTTTTT. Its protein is CAWSVGGELFF.

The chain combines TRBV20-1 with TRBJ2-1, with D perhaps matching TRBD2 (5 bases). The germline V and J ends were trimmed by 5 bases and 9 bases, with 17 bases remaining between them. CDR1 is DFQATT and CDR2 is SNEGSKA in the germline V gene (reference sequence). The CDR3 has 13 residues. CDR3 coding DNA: TGCAGTGCTCCTGGACTCCCACCGGGTGAGCAGTTCTTC. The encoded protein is CSAPGLPPGEQFF.

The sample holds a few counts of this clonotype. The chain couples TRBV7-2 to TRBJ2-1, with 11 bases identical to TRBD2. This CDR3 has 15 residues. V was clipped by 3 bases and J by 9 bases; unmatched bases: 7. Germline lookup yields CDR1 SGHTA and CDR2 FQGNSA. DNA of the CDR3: TGTGCCAGCAGCTTCACTAGCGGGAGTAGGGGTGAGCAGTTCTTC. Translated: CASSFTSGSRGEQFF.

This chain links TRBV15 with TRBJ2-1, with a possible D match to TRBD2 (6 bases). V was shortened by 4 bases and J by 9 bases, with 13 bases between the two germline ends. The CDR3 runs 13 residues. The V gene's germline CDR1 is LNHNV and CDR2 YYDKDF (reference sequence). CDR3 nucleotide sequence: TGTGCCACCAGCACCGATTCCGGGGGTGAGCAGTTCTTC. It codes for CATSTDSGGEQFF.

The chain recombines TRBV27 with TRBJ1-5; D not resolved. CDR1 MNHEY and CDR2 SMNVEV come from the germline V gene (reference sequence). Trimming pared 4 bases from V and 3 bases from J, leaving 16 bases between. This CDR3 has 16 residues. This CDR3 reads CASSSRAGRANQPQHF. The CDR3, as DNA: TGTGCCAGCAGTTCCCGAGCGGGGAGAGCCAATCAGCCCCAGCATTTT.

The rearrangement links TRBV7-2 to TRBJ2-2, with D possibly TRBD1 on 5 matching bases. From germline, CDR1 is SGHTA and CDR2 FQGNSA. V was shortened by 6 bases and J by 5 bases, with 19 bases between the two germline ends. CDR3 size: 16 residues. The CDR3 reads CASSLGQIGATGELFF. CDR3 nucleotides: TGTGCCAGCAGTCTCGGACAAATAGGGGCTACCGGGGAGCTGTTTTTT.

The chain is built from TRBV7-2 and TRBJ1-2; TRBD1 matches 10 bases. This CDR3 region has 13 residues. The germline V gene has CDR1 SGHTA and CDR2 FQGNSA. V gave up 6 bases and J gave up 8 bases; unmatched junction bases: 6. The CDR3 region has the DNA TGTGCCAGCAGTCTAGACAGGGGGCAGGGCTACACCTTC. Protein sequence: CASSLDRGQGYTF.

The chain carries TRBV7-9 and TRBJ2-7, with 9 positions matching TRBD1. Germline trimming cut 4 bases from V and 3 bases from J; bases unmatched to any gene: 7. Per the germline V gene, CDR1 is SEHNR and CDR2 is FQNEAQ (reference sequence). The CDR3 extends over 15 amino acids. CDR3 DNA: TGTGCCAGCAGCTCCCAAGGACAGGGGATCTACGAGCAGTACTTC. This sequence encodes CASSSQGQGIYEQYF.

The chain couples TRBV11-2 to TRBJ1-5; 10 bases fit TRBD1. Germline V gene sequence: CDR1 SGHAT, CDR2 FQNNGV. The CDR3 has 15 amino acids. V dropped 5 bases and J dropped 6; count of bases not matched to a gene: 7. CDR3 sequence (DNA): TGTGCCAGCAGCCTGACAGGGGGCTCTGGTCAGCCCCAGCATTTT. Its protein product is CASSLTGGSGQPQHF.

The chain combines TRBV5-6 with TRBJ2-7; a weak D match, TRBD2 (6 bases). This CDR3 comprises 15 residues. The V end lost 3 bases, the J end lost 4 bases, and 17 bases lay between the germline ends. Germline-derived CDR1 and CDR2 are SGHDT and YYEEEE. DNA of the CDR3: TGTGCCAGCAGCTGGGGGGACTCCCTCCTGTACGAGCAGTACTTC. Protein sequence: CASSWGDSLLYEQYF.

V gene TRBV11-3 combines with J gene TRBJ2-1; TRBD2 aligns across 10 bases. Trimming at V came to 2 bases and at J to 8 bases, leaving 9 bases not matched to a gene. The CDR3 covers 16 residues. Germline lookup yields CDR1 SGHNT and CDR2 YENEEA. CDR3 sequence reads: CASSLWWLAGEDEQFF. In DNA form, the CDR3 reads TGTGCCAGCAGCTTATGGTGGCTAGCGGGAGAGGATGAGCAGTTCTTC.

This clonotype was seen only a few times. The CDR3 DNA sequence: TGTGCCAGCAGCGGTACTAGCGGGAGAGAGAATGAGCAGTTCTTC. It yields the protein CASSGTSGRENEQFF. The chain employs TRBV2 and TRBJ2-1, with 11 bases identical to TRBD2. The germline gives CDR1 SNHLY, CDR2 FYNNEI. The CDR3 is 15 residues long. With 6 bases clipped from V and 7 bases from J, the junction kept 8 bases outside the gene matches.

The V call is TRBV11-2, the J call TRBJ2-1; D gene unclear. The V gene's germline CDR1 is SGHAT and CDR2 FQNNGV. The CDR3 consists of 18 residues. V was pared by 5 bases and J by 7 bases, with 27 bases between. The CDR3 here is CASSHILTVTPVYNEQFF. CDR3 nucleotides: TGTGCCAGCAGCCATATCTTAACAGTTACCCCAGTTTATAATGAGCAGTTCTTC.

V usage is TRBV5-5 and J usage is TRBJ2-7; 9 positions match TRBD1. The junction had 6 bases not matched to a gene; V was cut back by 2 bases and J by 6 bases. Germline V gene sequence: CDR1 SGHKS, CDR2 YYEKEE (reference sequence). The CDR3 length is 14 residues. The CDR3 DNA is TGTGCCAGCAGCTTTGAGGACAGGGGCTTCGAGCAGTACTTC. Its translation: CASSFEDRGFEQYF.

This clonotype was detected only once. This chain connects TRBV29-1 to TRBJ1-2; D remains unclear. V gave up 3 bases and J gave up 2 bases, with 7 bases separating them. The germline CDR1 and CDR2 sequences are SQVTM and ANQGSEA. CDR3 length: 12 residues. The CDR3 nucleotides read TGCAGCGTTGAGTCTGGGAACTATGGCTACACCTTC. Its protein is CSVESGNYGYTF.

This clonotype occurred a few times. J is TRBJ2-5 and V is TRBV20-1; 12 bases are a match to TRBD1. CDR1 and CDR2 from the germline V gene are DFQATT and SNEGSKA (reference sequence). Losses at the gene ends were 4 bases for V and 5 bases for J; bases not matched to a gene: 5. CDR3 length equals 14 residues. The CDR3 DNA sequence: TGCAGTGCTACCGGGACAGGGGGCGGCGAGACCCAGTACTTC. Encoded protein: CSATGTGGGETQYF.

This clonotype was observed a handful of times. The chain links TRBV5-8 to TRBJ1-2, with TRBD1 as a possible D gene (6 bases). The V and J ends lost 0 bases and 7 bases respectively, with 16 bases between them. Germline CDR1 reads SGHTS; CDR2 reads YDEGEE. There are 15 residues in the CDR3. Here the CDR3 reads CASSLAVRGASGYTF. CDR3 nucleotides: TGTGCCAGCAGCTTGGCCGTGCGGGGGGCGAGTGGCTACACCTTC.

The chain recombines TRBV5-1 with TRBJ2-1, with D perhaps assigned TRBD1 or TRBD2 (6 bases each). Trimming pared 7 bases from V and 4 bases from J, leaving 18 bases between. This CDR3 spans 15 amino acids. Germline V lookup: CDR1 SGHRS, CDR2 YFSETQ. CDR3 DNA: TGCGCCAGCTCAATAGGGGGACTTGGGTACAATGAGCAGTTCTTC. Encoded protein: CASSIGGLGYNEQFF.

CDR3 in DNA: TGCAGTGCTCACTCCGGGACTAGCGGGAGGGCCTACGAGCAGTACTTC. It yields the protein CSAHSGTSGRAYEQYF. The chain has TRBV20-1 and TRBJ2-7, with 16 bases that match TRBD2. This CDR3 region has 16 residues. Germline V gene data show CDR1 as DFQATT and CDR2 as SNEGSKA (reference sequence). J was trimmed by 2 bases and V by 5 bases; bases with no gene match: 6.

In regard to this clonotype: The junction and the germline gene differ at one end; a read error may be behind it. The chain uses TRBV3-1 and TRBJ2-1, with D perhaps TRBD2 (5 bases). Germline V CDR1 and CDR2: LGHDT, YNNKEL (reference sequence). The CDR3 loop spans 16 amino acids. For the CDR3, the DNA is TGTGCCAGCAGCCTCCGGACTCCCCCGGCTTACAATGAGCAGTTCTTT. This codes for CASSLRTPPAYNEQFF.

The CDR3 coding sequence is TGTGCCAGCAGCTTAAGGGCGTTTGCGAGAAGCCAAGAGACCCAGTACTTC. Translating it yields CASSLRAFARSQETQYF. This chain links TRBV13 with TRBJ2-5; D unresolved. The CDR3 spans 17 residues. V was cut by 2 bases and J by 1 base, with 17 bases left in between. In germline, CDR1 is PRHDT, CDR2 FYEKMQ (reference sequence). Based on the CDR3 plus reference TRBV13 and TRBJ2-5, the full variable domain is AAGVIQSPRHLIKEKRETATLKCYPIPRHDTVYWYQQGPGQDPQFLISFYEKMQSDKGSIPDRFSAQQFSDYHSELNMSSLELGDSALYFCASSLRAFARSQETQYFGPGTRLLVL.

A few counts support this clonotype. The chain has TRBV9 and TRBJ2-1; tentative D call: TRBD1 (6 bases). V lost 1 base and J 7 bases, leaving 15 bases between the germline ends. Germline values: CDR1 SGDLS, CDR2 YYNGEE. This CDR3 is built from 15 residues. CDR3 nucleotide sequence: TGTGCCAGCAGCGTAATTCAGGGGTCGGTAAATGAGCAGTTCTTC. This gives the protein CASSVIQGSVNEQFF.